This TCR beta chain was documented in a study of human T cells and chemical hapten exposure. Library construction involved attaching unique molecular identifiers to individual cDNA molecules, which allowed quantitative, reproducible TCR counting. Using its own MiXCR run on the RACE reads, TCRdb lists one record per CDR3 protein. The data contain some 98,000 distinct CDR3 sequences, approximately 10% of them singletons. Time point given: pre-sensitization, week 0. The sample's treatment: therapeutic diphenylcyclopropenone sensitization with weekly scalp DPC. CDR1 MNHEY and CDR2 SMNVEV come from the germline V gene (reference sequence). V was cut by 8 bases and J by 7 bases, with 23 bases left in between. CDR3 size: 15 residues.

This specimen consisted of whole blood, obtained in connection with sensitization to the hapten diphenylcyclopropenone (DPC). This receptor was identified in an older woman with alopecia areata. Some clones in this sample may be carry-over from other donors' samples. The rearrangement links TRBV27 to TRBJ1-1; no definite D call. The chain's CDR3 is CASGVYPPTENEAFF. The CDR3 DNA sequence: TGTGCCAGCGGAGTTTATCCCCCCACAGAGAATGAAGCTTTCTTT.